The rows below give T cell receptor beta chains drawn from one sample of a study of cytomegalovirus exposure and HLA in healthy donors. The assay was immunoSEQ multiplex PCR, and TCRdb's table has in-frame clones only and misses some. The sample has about 120,000 clones; about four fifths are singletons. Input material: PBMCs. The receptors were sampled from a woman aged 18-30 years in good health and CMV-seronegative. The CDR3 runs from the conserved cysteine through the conserved F or W. D genes are given only for firm matches. Some rows mark clone size as missing; the rest say once, few, many or name a class of expanded clone.

d_gene: TRBD1
abundance: NA
j_gene: TRBJ2-7
v_gene: TRBV19
CDR3nt: TGTGCCAGTAGGGAGACAGGGGGCGCATCCTACGAGCAGTACTTC
CDR3aa: CASRETGGASYEQYF

d_gene: NA
abundance: NA
j_gene: TRBJ1-2
v_gene: TRBV6-5
CDR3nt: TGTGCCAGCAGTTACTCTGAGGGTTTAAGCTACACCTTC
CDR3aa: CASSYSEGLSYTF

d_gene: TRBD1
abundance: NA
j_gene: TRBJ2-5
v_gene: TRBV9
CDR3nt: TGTGCCAGCAGTCCTGGGAGGACAGGGGCGTTCGGAGAGACCCAGTACTTC
CDR3aa: CASSPGRTGAFGETQYF

d_gene: NA
abundance: NA
j_gene: TRBJ1-1
v_gene: TRBV7-6
CDR3nt: TGTGCCAGCAGCTTAACGGGGTACACTGAAGCTTTCTTT
CDR3aa: CASSLTGYTEAFF

d_gene: NA
abundance: NA
j_gene: TRBJ1-5
v_gene: TRBV12-5
CDR3nt: TGTGCTAGTGGTTTTAGATTGTTGGGGGGGTCAGGAGGTTTAGGCAATCAGCCCCAGCATTTT
CDR3aa: CASGFRLLGGSGGLGNQPQHF

d_gene: NA
abundance: NA
j_gene: TRBJ2-4
v_gene: TRBV9
CDR3nt: TGTGCCAGCAGCCCCCCCGGACAGGCCAAAAACATTCAGTACTTC
CDR3aa: CASSPPGQAKNIQYF

d_gene: NA
abundance: NA
j_gene: TRBJ2-7
v_gene: TRBV7-2
CDR3nt: TGTGCCAGCAGTCCCGGTGTCCTGAGCTCCTACGAGCAGTACTTC
CDR3aa: CASSPGVLSSYEQYF

d_gene: NA
abundance: NA
j_gene: TRBJ1-1
v_gene: TRBV30
CDR3nt: TGTGCCTGGAGTGGGGGGAGGGGGTCAAGGGCTTTCTTT
CDR3aa: CAWSGGRGSRAFF

d_gene: NA
abundance: NA
j_gene: TRBJ1-1
v_gene: TRBV14
CDR3nt: TGTGCCAGCAGCCAGTACATGAACACTGAAGCTTTCTTT
CDR3aa: CASSQYMNTEAFF

d_gene: NA
abundance: NA
j_gene: TRBJ1-1
v_gene: TRBV19
CDR3nt: TGTGCCAGTAGTCCCCCGGGACATTCGAACACTGAAGCTTTCTTT
CDR3aa: CASSPPGHSNTEAFF

d_gene: NA
abundance: NA
j_gene: TRBJ2-7
v_gene: TRBV9
CDR3nt: TGTGCCAGCAGCCCGCATGGGAGGGGGTCGTACGAGCAGTACTTC
CDR3aa: CASSPHGRGSYEQYF

d_gene: TRBD1
abundance: NA
j_gene: TRBJ1-1
v_gene: TRBV5-5
CDR3nt: TGTGCCAGCAGCTGGGCGGACAGGGGGCGACTGAACACTGAAGCTTTCTTT
CDR3aa: CASSWADRGRLNTEAFF

d_gene: NA
abundance: NA
j_gene: TRBJ2-7
v_gene: TRBV6-1
CDR3nt: TGTGCCAGCAGTGAAACGGGCTCCGGGTCGGGGGAGCAGTACTTC
CDR3aa: CASSETGSGSGEQYF

d_gene: NA
abundance: NA
j_gene: TRBJ1-3
v_gene: TRBV9
CDR3nt: TGTGCCAGCAGCGTAGGCAGGAATGATGGAAACACCATATATTTT
CDR3aa: CASSVGRNDGNTIYF

d_gene: TRBD2
abundance: NA
j_gene: TRBJ2-1
v_gene: TRBV4-1
CDR3nt: TGCGCCAGCAGCCAAGAGGCTAGCCAAGCGGGAGAGGATCATGAGCAGTTCTTC
CDR3aa: CASSQEASQAGEDHEQFF

d_gene: NA
abundance: NA
j_gene: TRBJ1-2
v_gene: TRBV14
CDR3nt: TGTGCCAGCAGCCCTCTTTCGGGGGGACACGGCTACACCTTC
CDR3aa: CASSPLSGGHGYTF

d_gene: NA
abundance: NA
j_gene: TRBJ2-6
v_gene: TRBV19
CDR3nt: TGTGCCAGTAGTTCCCACTCTGGGGCCAACGGCCTGACTTTC
CDR3aa: CASSSHSGANGLTF

d_gene: TRBD1
abundance: NA
j_gene: TRBJ2-7
v_gene: TRBV5-5
CDR3nt: TGTGCCAGCAGCCGCCAGGGGACAGTGGGCAACTACGAGCAGTACTTC
CDR3aa: CASSRQGTVGNYEQYF

d_gene: TRBD1
abundance: NA
j_gene: TRBJ1-4
v_gene: TRBV28
CDR3nt: TGTGCCAGCAGCCTAGCCGGGACAGGGAAAAGAAAACTGTTTTTT
CDR3aa: CASSLAGTGKRKLFF

d_gene: TRBD1
abundance: NA
j_gene: TRBJ2-7
v_gene: TRBV5-1
CDR3nt: TGCGCCAGCAGCTGCCTCCGGGACAGGGGGTTCTACGAGCAGTACTTC
CDR3aa: CASSCLRDRGFYEQYF

d_gene: NA
abundance: few
j_gene: TRBJ1-5
v_gene: TRBV19
CDR3nt: TGTGCCAGTAGTATAGTGGAGAATCAGCCCCAGCATTTT
CDR3aa: CASSIVENQPQHF

d_gene: NA
abundance: NA
j_gene: TRBJ2-7
v_gene: TRBV5-1
CDR3nt: TGCGCCAGCAGCCTCATAAACACATACGAGCAGTACTTC
CDR3aa: CASSLINTYEQYF